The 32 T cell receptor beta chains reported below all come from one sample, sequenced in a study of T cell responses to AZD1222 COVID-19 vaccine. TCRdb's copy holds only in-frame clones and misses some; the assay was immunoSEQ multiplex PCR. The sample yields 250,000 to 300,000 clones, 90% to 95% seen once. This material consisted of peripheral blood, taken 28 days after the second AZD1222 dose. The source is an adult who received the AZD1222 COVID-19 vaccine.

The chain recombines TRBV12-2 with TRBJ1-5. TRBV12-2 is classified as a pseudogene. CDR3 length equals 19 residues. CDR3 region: CASRSGVNIRGKGNQPQHF. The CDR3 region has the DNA TGTGCAAGTCGCTCAGGCGTTAATATTCGAGGGAAGGGCAATCAGCCCCAGCATTTT.

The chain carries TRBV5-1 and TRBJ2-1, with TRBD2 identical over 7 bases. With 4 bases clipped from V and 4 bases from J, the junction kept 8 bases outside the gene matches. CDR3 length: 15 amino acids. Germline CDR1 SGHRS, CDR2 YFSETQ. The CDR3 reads CASSADLAEYNEQFF. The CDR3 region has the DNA TGCGCCAGCAGCGCCGATCTAGCGGAGTACAATGAGCAGTTCTTC.

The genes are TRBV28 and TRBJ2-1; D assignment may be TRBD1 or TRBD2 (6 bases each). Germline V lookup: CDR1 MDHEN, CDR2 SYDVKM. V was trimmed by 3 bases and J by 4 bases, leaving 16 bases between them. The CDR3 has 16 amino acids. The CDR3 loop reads CASSFRRGAKYNEQFF. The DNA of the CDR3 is TGTGCCAGCAGTTTCAGGAGGGGGGCCAAATACAATGAGCAGTTCTTC. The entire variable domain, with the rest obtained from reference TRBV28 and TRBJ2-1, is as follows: DVKVTQSSRYLVKRTGEKVFLECVQDMDHENMFWYRQDPGLGLRLIYFSYDVKMKEKGDIPEGYSVSREKKERFSLILESASTNQTSMYLCASSFRRGAKYNEQFFGPGTRLTVL.

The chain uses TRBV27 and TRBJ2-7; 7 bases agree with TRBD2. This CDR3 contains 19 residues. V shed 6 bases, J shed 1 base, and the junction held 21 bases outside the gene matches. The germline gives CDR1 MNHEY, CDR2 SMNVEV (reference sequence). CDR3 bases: TGTGCCAGCAGCCTCATGCCACGGGACTACCAAGGCCCTTCCTACGAGCAGTACTTC. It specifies CASSLMPRDYQGPSYEQYF.

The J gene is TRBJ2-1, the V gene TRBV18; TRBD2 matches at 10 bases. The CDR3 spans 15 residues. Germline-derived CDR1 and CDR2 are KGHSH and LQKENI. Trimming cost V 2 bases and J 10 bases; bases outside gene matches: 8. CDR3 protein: CASSPTAGGPGEQFF. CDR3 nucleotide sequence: TGTGCCAGCTCACCAACAGCGGGAGGGCCTGGGGAGCAGTTCTTC. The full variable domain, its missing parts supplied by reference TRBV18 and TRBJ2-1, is NAGVMQNPRHLVRRRGQEARLRCSPMKGHSHVYWYRQLPEEGLKFMVYLQKENIIDESGMPKERFSAEFPKEGPSILRIQQVVRGDSAAYFCASSPTAGGPGEQFFGPGTRLTVL.

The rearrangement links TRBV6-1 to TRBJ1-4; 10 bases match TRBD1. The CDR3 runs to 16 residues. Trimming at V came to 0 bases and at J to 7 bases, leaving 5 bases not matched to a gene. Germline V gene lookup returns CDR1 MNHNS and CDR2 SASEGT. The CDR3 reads CASSEALGTGVEKLFF. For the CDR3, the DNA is TGTGCCAGCAGTGAAGCGCTTGGGACAGGGGTTGAAAAACTGTTTTTT.

The chain's CDR3 is CASSSPGLAGGYEQYF. The CDR3 DNA is TGTGCCAGCAGCTCACCGGGACTAGCGGGGGGGTACGAGCAGTACTTC. The chain uses TRBV5-4 and TRBJ2-7, with 16 positions matching TRBD2. J lost 4 bases, V lost 3 bases, and 4 bases had no gene match. Germline loops: CDR1 SGHNT, CDR2 YYREEE (reference sequence). The CDR3 spans 16 residues.

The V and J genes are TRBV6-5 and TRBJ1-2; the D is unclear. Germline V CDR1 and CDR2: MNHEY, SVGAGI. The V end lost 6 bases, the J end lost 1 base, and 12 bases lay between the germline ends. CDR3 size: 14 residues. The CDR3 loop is CASRSGSHNYGYTF. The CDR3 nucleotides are TGTGCCAGCAGATCCGGGAGCCATAACTATGGCTACACCTTC.

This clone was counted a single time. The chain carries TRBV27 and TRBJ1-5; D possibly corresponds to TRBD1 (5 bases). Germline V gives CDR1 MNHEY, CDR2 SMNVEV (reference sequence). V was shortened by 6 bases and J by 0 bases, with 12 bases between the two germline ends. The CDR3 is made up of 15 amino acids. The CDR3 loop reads CASSPGGGSNQPQHF. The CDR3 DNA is TGTGCCAGCAGCCCCGGGGGGGGTAGCAATCAGCCCCAGCATTTT.

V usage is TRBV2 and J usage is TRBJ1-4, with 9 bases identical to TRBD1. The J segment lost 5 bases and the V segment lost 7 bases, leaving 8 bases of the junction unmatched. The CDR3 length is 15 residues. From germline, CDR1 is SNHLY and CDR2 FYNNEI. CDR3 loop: CASKIGTGTNEKLFF. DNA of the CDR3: TGTGCCAGCAAGATCGGGACAGGGACAAATGAAAAACTGTTTTTT.

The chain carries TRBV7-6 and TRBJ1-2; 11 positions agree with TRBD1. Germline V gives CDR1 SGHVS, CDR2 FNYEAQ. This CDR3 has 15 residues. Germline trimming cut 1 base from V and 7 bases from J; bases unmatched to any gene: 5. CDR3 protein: CASSLEGQGAAGYTF. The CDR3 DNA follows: TGTGCCAGCAGCTTAGAAGGACAGGGGGCGGCTGGCTACACCTTC.

The CDR3 DNA sequence: TGTGCCAGCAGGGGGGTGAACACTGAAGCTTTCTTT. It codes for CASRGVNTEAFF. V is TRBV6-5 and J is TRBJ1-1; D possibly corresponds to TRBD1 (5 bases). CDR1 and CDR2 (germline): MNHEY, SVGAGI. CDR3 size: 12 residues. The V gene lost 6 bases and the J gene lost 0 bases, with 5 bases spanning the gap.

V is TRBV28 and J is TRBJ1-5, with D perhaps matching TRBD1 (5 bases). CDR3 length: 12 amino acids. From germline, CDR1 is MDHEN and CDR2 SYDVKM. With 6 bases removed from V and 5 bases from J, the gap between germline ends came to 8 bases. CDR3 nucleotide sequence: TGTGCCAGCAGGCTACAGGATCAGCCCCAGCATTTT. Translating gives CASRLQDQPQHF.

In nucleotides, the CDR3 is TGTGCCACCAGCAGACTTGGACAGCGGAGCAATCAGCCCCAGCATTTT. Residues: CATSRLGQRSNQPQHF. The chain recombines TRBV15 with TRBJ1-5, with D possibly being TRBD1 (6 bases). Trimming left V 2 bases short and J 1 base short, with 12 bases between. The length of the CDR3 is 16 residues. Germline V gene lookup returns CDR1 LNHNV and CDR2 YYDKDF (reference sequence).

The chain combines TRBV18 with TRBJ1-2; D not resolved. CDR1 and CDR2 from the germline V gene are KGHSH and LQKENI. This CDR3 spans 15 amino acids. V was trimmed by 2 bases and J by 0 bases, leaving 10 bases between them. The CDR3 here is CASSPAVQANYGYTF. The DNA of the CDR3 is TGTGCCAGCTCACCAGCGGTACAAGCTAACTATGGCTACACCTTC. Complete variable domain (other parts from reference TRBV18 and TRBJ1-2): NAGVMQNPRHLVRRRGQEARLRCSPMKGHSHVYWYRQLPEEGLKFMVYLQKENIIDESGMPKERFSAEFPKEGPSILRIQQVVRGDSAAYFCASSPAVQANYGYTFGSGTRLTVV.

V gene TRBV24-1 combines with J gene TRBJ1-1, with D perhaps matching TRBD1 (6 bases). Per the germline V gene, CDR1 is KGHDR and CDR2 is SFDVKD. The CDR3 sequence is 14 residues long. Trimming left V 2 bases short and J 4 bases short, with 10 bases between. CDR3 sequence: CATSDSGVGTEAFF. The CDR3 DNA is TGTGCCACCAGTGATTCAGGGGTGGGCACTGAAGCTTTCTTT.

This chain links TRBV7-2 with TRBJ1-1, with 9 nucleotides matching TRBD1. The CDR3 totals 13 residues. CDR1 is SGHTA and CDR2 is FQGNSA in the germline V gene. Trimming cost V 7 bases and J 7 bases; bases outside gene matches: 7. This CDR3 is CASTTMTGGEAFF. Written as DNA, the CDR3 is TGTGCCAGCACCACGATGACAGGGGGTGAAGCTTTCTTT.

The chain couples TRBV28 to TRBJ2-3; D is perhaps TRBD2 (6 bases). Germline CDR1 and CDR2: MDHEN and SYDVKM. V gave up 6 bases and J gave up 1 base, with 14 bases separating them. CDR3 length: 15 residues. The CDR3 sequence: CASSLGGRGTDTQYF. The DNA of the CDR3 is TGTGCCAGCAGCCTGGGGGGAAGAGGCACAGATACGCAGTATTTT.

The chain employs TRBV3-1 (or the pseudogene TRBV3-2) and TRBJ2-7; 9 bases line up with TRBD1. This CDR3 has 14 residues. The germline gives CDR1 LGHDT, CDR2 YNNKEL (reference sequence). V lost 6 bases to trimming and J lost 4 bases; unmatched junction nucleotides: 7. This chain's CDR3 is CASRGGQGNYEQYF. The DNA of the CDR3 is TGTGCCAGCAGAGGGGGACAGGGAAATTACGAGCAGTACTTC.

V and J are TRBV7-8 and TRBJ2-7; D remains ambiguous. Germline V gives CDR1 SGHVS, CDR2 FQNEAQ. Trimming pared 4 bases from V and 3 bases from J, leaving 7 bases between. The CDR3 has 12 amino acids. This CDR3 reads CASSSKHYEQYF. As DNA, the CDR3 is TGTGCCAGCAGCTCAAAGCACTACGAGCAGTACTTC.

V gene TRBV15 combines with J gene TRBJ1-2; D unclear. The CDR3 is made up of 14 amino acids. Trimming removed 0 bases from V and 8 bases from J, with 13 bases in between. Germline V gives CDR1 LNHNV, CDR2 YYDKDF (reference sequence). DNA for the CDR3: TGTGCCACCAGCAGAGATTTAGCACCCAAAGGCTACACCTTC. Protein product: CATSRDLAPKGYTF.

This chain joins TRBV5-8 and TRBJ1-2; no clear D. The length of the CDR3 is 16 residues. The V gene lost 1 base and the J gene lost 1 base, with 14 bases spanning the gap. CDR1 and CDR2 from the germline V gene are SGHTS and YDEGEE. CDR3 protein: CASSLNDPWDNYGYTF. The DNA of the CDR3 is TGTGCCAGCAGCTTGAACGACCCTTGGGATAACTATGGCTACACCTTC.

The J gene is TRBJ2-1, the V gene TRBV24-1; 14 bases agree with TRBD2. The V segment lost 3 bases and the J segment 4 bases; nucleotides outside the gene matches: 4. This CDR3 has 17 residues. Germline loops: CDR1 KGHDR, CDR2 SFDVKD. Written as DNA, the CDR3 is TGTGCCACCAGTGATGGCTGGACTAGCGGGAGGTACAATGAGCAGTTCTTC. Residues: CATSDGWTSGRYNEQFF.

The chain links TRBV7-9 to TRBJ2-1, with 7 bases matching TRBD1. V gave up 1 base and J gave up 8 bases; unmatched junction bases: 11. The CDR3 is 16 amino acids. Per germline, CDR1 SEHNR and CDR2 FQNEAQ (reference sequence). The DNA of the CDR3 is TGTGCCAGCAGCTTAGTGGCCTGGGGACAGACTTATGAGCAGTTCTTC. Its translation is CASSLVAWGQTYEQFF.

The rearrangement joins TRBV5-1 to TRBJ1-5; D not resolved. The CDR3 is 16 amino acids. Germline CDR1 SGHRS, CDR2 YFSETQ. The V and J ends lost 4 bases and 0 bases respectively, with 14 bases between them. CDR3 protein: CASSPLTEPSNQPQHF. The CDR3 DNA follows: TGCGCCAGCAGCCCCCTCACAGAGCCTAGCAATCAGCCCCAGCATTTT. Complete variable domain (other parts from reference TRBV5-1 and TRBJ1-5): KAGVTQTPRYLIKTRGQQVTLSCSPISGHRSVSWYQQTPGQGLQFLFEYFSETQRNKGNFPGRFSGRQFSNSRSEMNVSTLELGDSALYLCASSPLTEPSNQPQHFGDGTRLSIL.

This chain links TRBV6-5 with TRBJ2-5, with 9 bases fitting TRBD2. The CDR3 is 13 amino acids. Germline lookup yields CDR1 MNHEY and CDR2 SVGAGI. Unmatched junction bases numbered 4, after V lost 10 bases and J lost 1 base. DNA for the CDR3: TGTGCCACCCGACTAGCGGTCCAAGAGACCCAGTACTTC. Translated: CATRLAVQETQYF.

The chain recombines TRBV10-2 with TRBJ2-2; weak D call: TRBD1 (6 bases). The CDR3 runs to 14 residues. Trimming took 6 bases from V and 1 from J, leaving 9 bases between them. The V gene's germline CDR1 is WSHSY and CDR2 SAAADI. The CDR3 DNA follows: TGCGCCAGCAGGAAGGGACAGAACACCGGGGAGCTGTTTTTT. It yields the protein CASRKGQNTGELFF.

The CDR3 loop reads CASSYRAGRDIQYF. The CDR3, as DNA: TGTGCCAGCAGTTACCGGGCGGGAAGGGACATTCAGTACTTC. The genes are TRBV6-2 or TRBV6-3 and TRBJ2-4; possibly TRBD2 for D (6 bases). Deletions cut 2 bases from V and 8 bases from J, with 13 bases between. This CDR3 region has 14 residues. Germline V gene sequence: CDR1 MNHEY, CDR2 SVGEGT.

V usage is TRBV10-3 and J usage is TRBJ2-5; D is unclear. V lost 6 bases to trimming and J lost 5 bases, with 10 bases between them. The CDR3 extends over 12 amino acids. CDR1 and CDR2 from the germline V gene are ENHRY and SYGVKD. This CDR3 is CAISEVSETQYF. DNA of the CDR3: TGTGCCATCAGCGAAGTGTCCGAGACCCAGTACTTC.

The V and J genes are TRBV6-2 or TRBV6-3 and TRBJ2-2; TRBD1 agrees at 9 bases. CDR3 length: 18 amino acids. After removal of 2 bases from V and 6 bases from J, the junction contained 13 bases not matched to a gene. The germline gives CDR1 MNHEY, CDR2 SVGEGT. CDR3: CASSYRSGTGYSAGELFF. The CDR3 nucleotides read TGTGCCAGCAGTTACCGCTCCGGGACAGGGTATTCCGCCGGGGAGCTGTTTTTT.

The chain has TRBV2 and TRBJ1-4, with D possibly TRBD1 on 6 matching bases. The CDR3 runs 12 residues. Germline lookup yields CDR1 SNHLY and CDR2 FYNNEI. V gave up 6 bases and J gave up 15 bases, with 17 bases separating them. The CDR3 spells CASRRTAHQMFF. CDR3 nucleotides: TGTGCCAGCAGGCGGACAGCTCACCAAATGTTTTTT.

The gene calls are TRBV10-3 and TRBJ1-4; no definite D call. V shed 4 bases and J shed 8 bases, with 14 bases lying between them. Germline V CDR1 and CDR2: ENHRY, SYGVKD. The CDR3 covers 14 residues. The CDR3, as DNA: TGTGCCATCAGTGGGGAGCTAGATTGGGAAAAACTGTTTTTT. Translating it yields CAISGELDWEKLFF.